This T cell receptor (beta chain) appears in the sequencing data of a study of shared clonotypes between healthy human individuals. Only in-frame clones appear in the TCRdb table, and some are missing; sequencing was by immunoSEQ multiplex PCR. The data contain 950,000 to 1,100,000 clones, 75% to 80% of them singletons. The CDR3 extends over 14 amino acids. The germline CDR1 and CDR2 sequences are SGHRS and YFSETQ. Trimming at V came to 5 bases and at J to 5 bases, leaving 6 bases not matched to a gene. The clonotype was recovered from a man aged 18 to 35 in good health. Some clones in this sample may be carry-over from other donors' samples. Sample: memory CD4+ T cells from PBMCs. The subset is: CD45RA-negative fraction. The chain links TRBV5-1 to TRBJ2-2; 7 positions match TRBD1. Here the CDR3 DNA reads TGCGCCAGCAGGACAGGGATGATGACCGGGGAGCTGTTTTTT. Translation: CASRTGMMTGELFF.